This T cell receptor beta chain was sequenced for a study of PD-1 blockade in classical Hodgkin lymphoma. Germline CDR1 SGHVS, CDR2 FNYEAQ. The CDR3 sequence is 16 residues long. Germline trimming cut 3 bases from V and 3 bases from J; bases unmatched to any gene: 8. Clones were read by immunoSEQ multiplex PCR, and TCRdb kept only the in-frame ones, dropping some. This table has under 35,000 clones, roughly nine tenths appearing once. The time point denotes: newly diagnosed, previously untreated cHL patient sample. Purification of CD4+ T cells from thawed PBMCs was achieved by magnetic negative selection. PBMCs from patients with newly diagnosed, untreated classical Hodgkin lymphoma served as a comparison group for the relapsed/refractory trial patients.

Specimen: CD4+ T cells from blood. The rearrangement links TRBV7-6 to TRBJ1-3; TRBD1 agrees at 7 bases. The TCR originated in a human donor with classical Hodgkin lymphoma. CDR3 in amino acids: CASSLGVTGNGNTIYF. The CDR3 region has the DNA TGTGCCAGCAGCTTGGGGGTGACAGGGAATGGAAACACCATATATTTT. Full variable domain (remainder filled in from reference TRBV7-6 and TRBJ1-3): GAGVSQSPRYKVTKRGQDVALRCDPISGHVSLYWYRQALGQGPEFLTYFNYEAQQDKSGLPNDRFSAERPEGSISTLTIQRTEQRDSAMYRCASSLGVTGNGNTIYFGEGSWLTVV.